The sequence of this T cell receptor (beta chain) was determined in a study of tumor-infiltrating lymphocytes in oesophageal squamous cell carcinoma. TCRdb used MiXCR to reprocess the PCR reads, holding one entry per CDR3 protein. The sample lists 16,000 or so distinct CDR3 sequences, over 45% occurring once. This CDR3 has 13 residues. V lost 5 bases and J lost 5; bases outside the gene matches: 4. Per the germline V gene, CDR1 is SGHTA and CDR2 is FQGTGA. The V call is TRBV7-3, the J call TRBJ2-3, with 7 bases fitting TRBD1. This receptor was obtained from a male donor with esophageal squamous cell carcinoma. The sample comprised esophageal tumor tissue. CDR3 nucleotides: TGTGCCAGCAGCCTCGGACAGGTAGATACGCAGTATTTT. Translation gives CASSLGQVDTQYF.